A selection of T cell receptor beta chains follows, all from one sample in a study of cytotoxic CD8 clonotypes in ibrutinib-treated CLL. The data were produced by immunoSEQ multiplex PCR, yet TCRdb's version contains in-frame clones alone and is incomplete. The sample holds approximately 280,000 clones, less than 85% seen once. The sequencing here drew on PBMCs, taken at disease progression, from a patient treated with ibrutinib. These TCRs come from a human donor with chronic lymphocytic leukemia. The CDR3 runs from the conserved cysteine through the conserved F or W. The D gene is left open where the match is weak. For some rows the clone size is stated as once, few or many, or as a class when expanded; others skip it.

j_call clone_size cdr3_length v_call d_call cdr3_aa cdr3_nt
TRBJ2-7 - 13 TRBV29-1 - CSVESSHSYEQYF TGCAGCGTTGAGTCCAGCCACTCCTACGAGCAGTACTTC
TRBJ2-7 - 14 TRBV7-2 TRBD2 CASSASGISYEQYF TGTGCCAGCAGCGCTAGCGGGATCTCCTACGAGCAGTACTTC
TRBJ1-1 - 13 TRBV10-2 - CASSRIANTEAFF TGCGCCAGCAGTCGGATAGCAAACACTGAAGCTTTCTTT
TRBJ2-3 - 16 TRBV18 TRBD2 CASSPSPAGASDTQYF TGTGCCAGCTCACCAAGTCCAGCGGGGGCCTCAGATACGCAGTATTTT
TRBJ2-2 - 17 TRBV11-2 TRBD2 CASSSKLAPRRTGELFF TGTGCCAGCAGCTCGAAACTAGCGCCGAGGAGAACCGGGGAGCTGTTTTTT
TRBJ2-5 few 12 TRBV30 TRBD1 CAWKGAWETQYF TGTGCCTGGAAGGGGGCTTGGGAGACCCAGTACTTC
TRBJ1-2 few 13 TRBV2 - CASSVKERYGYTF TGTGCCAGCAGTGTAAAGGAAAGATATGGCTACACCTTC
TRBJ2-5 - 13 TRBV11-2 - CASSLGYQETQYF TGTGCCAGCAGCCTGGGATACCAAGAGACCCAGTACTTC
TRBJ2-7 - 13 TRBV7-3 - CASSSLSSYEQYF TGTGCCAGCAGCTCCCTCTCGTCCTACGAGCAGTACTTC
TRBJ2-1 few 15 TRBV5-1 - CASSLVAGAYNEQFF TGCGCCAGCAGCTTGGTGGCAGGGGCCTACAATGAGCAGTTCTTC
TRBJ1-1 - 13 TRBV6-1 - CAGGGPMKAEAFF TGTGCCGGCGGGGGGCCGATGAAGGCTGAAGCTTTCTTT
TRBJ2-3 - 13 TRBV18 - CASSPPATDTQYF TGTGCCAGCTCACCACCGGCAACAGATACGCAGTATTTT
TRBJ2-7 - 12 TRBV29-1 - CSVEAGSYEQYF TGCAGCGTTGAGGCTGGATCCTACGAGCAGTACTTC
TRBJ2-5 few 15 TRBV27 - CASSSLASRQETQYF TGTGCCAGCAGCTCCCTGGCAAGCCGCCAAGAGACCCAGTACTTC
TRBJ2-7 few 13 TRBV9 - CASSKTGPHEQYF TGTGCCAGCAGCAAAACAGGGCCCCACGAGCAGTACTTC
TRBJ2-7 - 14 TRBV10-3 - CAISDLMDSYEQYF TGTGCCATCAGTGATTTGATGGACTCCTACGAGCAGTACTTC
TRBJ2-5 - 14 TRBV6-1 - CASSESGRKETQYF TGTGCCAGCAGTGAATCGGGAAGAAAAGAGACCCAGTACTTC
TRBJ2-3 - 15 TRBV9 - CASSVGAANEHTQYF TGTGCCAGCAGCGTAGGAGCGGCAAACGAACATACGCAGTATTTT
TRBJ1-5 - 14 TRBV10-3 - CAIRGHDGNQPQHF TGTGCCATCAGGGGACATGATGGCAATCAGCCCCAGCATTTT
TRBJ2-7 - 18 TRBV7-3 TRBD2 CASSLINLAGAGSYEQYF TGTGCCAGCAGCCTCATTAACCTAGCGGGAGCAGGATCCTACGAGCAGTACTTC
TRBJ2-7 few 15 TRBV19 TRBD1 CASRQTGQGGDEQYF TGTGCCAGTAGGCAGACAGGGCAAGGAGGAGACGAGCAGTACTTC
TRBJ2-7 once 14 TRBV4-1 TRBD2 CASSQIAGGYEQYF TGCGCCAGCAGCCAGATAGCGGGAGGGTACGAGCAGTACTTC
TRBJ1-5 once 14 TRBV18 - CASSPGGFGQPQHF TGTGCCAGCTCACCAGGGGGATTTGGTCAGCCCCAGCATTTT
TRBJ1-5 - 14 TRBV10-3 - CAISESVSDQPQHF TGTGCCATCAGTGAGTCTGTCAGCGATCAGCCCCAGCATTTT
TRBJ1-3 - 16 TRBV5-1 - CASSLVGTTMGNTIYF TGCGCCAGCAGCTTGGTTGGGACAACGATGGGAAACACCATATATTTT
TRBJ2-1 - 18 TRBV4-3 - CASSQDINRGSSYNEQFF TGCGCCAGCAGCCAAGACATCAACCGGGGGAGCTCCTACAATGAGCAGTTCTTC
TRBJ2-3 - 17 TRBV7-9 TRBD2 CASSSFLGTTSTDTQYF TGTGCCAGCAGCTCCTTCCTTGGGACTACTAGCACAGATACGCAGTATTTT
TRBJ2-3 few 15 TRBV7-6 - CASSLALWSTDTQYF TGTGCCAGCAGCTTAGCGCTCTGGAGCACAGATACGCAGTATTTT
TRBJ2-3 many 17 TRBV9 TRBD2 CASSVEVAGGHKDTQYF TGTGCCAGCAGCGTAGAGGTAGCGGGGGGGCATAAAGATACGCAGTATTTT
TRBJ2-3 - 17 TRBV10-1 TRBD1 CASSESNRGDDVDTQYF TGCGCCAGCAGTGAGTCTAACAGGGGTGATGATGTGGATACGCAGTATTTT
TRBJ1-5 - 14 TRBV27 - CASTPRGAHQPQHF TGTGCCAGCACCCCACGGGGGGCACATCAGCCCCAGCATTTT
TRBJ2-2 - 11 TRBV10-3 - CAVWGVGELFF TGTGCCGTATGGGGCGTCGGGGAGCTGTTTTTT
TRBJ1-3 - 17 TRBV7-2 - CASSLVQNHYSGNTIYF TGTGCCAGCAGCTTAGTACAGAACCATTACTCTGGAAACACCATATATTTT
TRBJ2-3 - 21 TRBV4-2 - CASSQRNRGSGTRASTDTQYF TGTGCCAGCAGCCAAAGGAACAGGGGTAGCGGGACTAGGGCTAGCACAGATACGCAGTATTTT
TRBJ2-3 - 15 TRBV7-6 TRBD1 CASSRGDRGTDTQYF TGTGCCAGCAGCCGAGGGGACAGGGGGACGGATACGCAGTATTTT
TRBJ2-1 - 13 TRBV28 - CASSQRPRAGQFF TGTGCCAGCAGTCAAAGGCCCAGGGCGGGGCAGTTCTTC
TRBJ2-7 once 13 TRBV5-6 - CASSLSDDGEQYF TGTGCCAGCAGCCTGAGCGACGATGGCGAGCAGTACTTC
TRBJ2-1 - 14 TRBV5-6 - CASSFGGSYNEQFF TGTGCCAGCAGCTTTGGGGGATCCTACAATGAGCAGTTCTTC
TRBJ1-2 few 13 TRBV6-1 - CASRPTGNNGYTF TGTGCCAGCAGACCTACAGGGAATAATGGCTACACCTTC
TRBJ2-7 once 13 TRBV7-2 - CASSLQGPAEQYF TGTGCCAGCAGCCTACAGGGTCCGGCCGAGCAGTACTTC
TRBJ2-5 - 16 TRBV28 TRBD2 CASSLPLAGPEETQYF TGTGCCAGCAGTTTACCCCTAGCGGGGCCCGAAGAGACCCAGTACTTC
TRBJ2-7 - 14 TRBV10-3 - CAISERTGSYEQYF TGTGCCATCAGTGAGCGTACAGGGAGCTACGAGCAGTACTTC
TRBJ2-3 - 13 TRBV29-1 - CSAYRGNTDTQYF TGCAGCGCCTATCGGGGTAACACAGATACGCAGTATTTT
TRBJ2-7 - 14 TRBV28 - CASSLDPSAYEQYF TGTGCCAGCAGTTTAGACCCTAGCGCCTACGAGCAGTACTTC
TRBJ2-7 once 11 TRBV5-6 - CASSLAYEQYF TGTGCCAGCAGCTTGGCCTACGAGCAGTACTTC
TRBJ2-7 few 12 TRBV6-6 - CASSYSRDEQYF TGTGCCAGCAGTTACTCGAGGGACGAGCAGTACTTC
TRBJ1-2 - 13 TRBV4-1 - CASSVADGYGYTF TGCGCCAGCAGCGTGGCGGACGGTTATGGCTACACCTTC
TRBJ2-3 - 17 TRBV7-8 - CASSLVADYFSTDTQYF TGTGCCAGCAGCTTAGTAGCAGACTACTTTAGCACAGATACGCAGTATTTT
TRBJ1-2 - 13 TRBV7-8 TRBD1 CASSFDREGGYTF TGTGCCAGCAGCTTCGACAGGGAGGGAGGCTACACCTTC
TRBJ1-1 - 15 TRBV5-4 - CASSLDGEGYTEAFF TGTGCCAGCAGCTTGGATGGGGAGGGGTACACTGAAGCTTTCTTT
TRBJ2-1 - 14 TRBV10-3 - CAIGPGSSYNEQFF TGTGCCATCGGGCCTGGAAGCTCCTACAATGAGCAGTTCTTC
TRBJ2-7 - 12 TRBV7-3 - CASSLIVGEQYF TGTGCCAGCAGCTTAATCGTAGGCGAGCAGTACTTC